Each of the 24 T cell receptor beta chains below was sequenced from the same sample in a study of OX40 agonist ivuxolimab in advanced cancers. TCRdb keeps only in-frame clones here, not all; method: immunoSEQ multiplex PCR. The table includes tens of thousands of clones, roughly nine tenths detected once. The starting material was CD4+ or CD8+ T cells sorted from blood, obtained in a trial of the OX40 agonist ivuxolimab. The source of these receptors is an adult with an advanced solid tumor such as melanoma, head and neck, liver or kidney cancer.

The CDR3, as DNA: TGTGCCAGCAGCCACGGACAGAATGGCGTTAGCAATCAGCCCCAGCATTTT. Amino acid sequence: CASSHGQNGVSNQPQHF. The chain joins TRBV7-8 to TRBJ1-5; tentative D call: TRBD1 (6 bases). Between the trimmed V and J ends, which lost 5 bases and 0 bases, there was a span of 17 bases. CDR1 and CDR2 from the germline V gene are SGHVS and FQNEAQ. CDR3 length equals 17 residues.

This chain uses TRBV5-5 with TRBJ2-7; D is ambiguous. From germline, CDR1 is SGHKS and CDR2 YYEKEE (reference sequence). This CDR3 contains 14 residues. V was cut by 1 base and J by 2 bases, with 10 bases left in between. DNA for the CDR3: TGTGCCAGCAGCTTGAGTTGGGTCCCCTACGAGCAGTACTTC. Its translation is CASSLSWVPYEQYF.

This clone is a singleton in its sample. The V and J genes are TRBV7-8 and TRBJ1-5; 7 bases are shared with TRBD1. Germline V gene lookup returns CDR1 SGHVS and CDR2 FQNEAQ. The CDR3 covers 15 residues. J lost 2 bases, V lost 2 bases, and 3 bases had no gene match. As DNA, the CDR3 is TGTGCCAGCAGCTTATCAGGGGGGGGCAATCAGCCCCAGCATTTT. This sequence encodes CASSLSGGGNQPQHF.

This chain joins TRBV5-4 and TRBJ1-1; a weak D match, TRBD1 (6 bases). V was shortened by 5 bases and J by 4 bases, with 12 bases between the two germline ends. In germline, CDR1 is SGHNT, CDR2 YYREEE (reference sequence). The CDR3 totals 13 residues. The CDR3 DNA sequence: TGTGCCAGCAGACTAGAACAGGGCACTGAAGCTTTCTTT. This gives the protein CASRLEQGTEAFF.

CDR3 residues: CASSLGQWVNTEAFF. In DNA, the CDR3 is TGCGCCAGCAGCTTGGGGCAGTGGGTGAACACTGAAGCTTTCTTT. The chain recombines TRBV5-1 with TRBJ1-1; D ambiguous. The V gene's germline CDR1 is SGHRS and CDR2 YFSETQ. The CDR3 totals 15 residues. Trimming cost V 0 bases and J 0 bases, with 9 bases left between them. The variable domain in full, with the rest retrieved from reference TRBV5-1 and TRBJ1-1, is KAGVTQTPRYLIKTRGQQVTLSCSPISGHRSVSWYQQTPGQGLQFLFEYFSETQRNKGNFPGRFSGRQFSNSRSEMNVSTLELGDSALYLCASSLGQWVNTEAFFGQGTRLTVV.

The chain combines TRBV7-2 with TRBJ1-5; 8 bases line up with TRBD1. Germline values: CDR1 SGHTA, CDR2 FQGNSA. This CDR3 spans 15 amino acids. V shed 6 bases and J 0 bases; nucleotides not matched to a gene: 4. The CDR3 here is CASRETGASNQPQHF. The CDR3 DNA reads TGTGCCAGCAGAGAGACAGGGGCTAGCAATCAGCCCCAGCATTTT.

The chain's CDR3 is CASSQERSSFYGYTF. The CDR3, as DNA: TGCGCCAGCAGCCAAGAGAGGTCTTCCTTCTATGGCTACACCTTC. The chain uses TRBV4-3 and TRBJ1-2; no reliable D call. Trimming left V 0 bases short and J 4 bases short, with 12 bases between. CDR3 length: 15 amino acids. The V gene's germline CDR1 is LGHNA and CDR2 YSLEER.

The V gene is TRBV9, the J gene TRBJ1-2; TRBD1 matches 9 bases. From germline, CDR1 is SGDLS and CDR2 YYNGEE. The CDR3 totals 13 residues. V gave up 4 bases and J gave up 8 bases; unmatched junction bases: 6. CDR3 region: CASSQGQGYGYTF. The CDR3 region has the DNA TGTGCCAGCAGCCAGGGACAGGGCTACGGCTACACCTTC.

This chain joins TRBV19 and TRBJ2-1; possibly TRBD2 for D (6 bases). The germline V gene encodes CDR1 LNHDA and CDR2 SQIVND (reference sequence). CDR3 length: 17 amino acids. V was shortened by 5 bases and J by 0 bases, with 17 bases between the two germline ends. The CDR3 bases are TGTGCCAGTAGTGTTACCGGGACTCCGAGCTCCTACAATGAGCAGTTCTTC. Protein: CASSVTGTPSSYNEQFF.

This sequence joins TRBV6-5 and TRBJ2-5, with 9 nucleotides matching TRBD1. The end of the DNA fits TRBJ2-7 better, so the J call may be wrong. From germline, CDR1 is MNHEY and CDR2 SVGAGI. The CDR3 runs to 15 residues. The DNA of the CDR3 is TGTGCCAGCAGTAAACAGGGGGCGCTCGGGGCCGAGCAGTACTTC. Its protein is CASSKQGALGAEQYF.

The rearrangement links TRBV5-1 to TRBJ2-6; 9 positions match TRBD2. CDR3 length: 16 residues. J lost 1 base, V lost 4 bases, and 3 bases had no gene match. Germline assignment: CDR1 SGHRS and CDR2 YFSETQ. The CDR3 loop reads CASSLAGGSGANVLTF. The CDR3 DNA reads as TGCGCCAGCAGCCTGGCGGGGGGGTCTGGGGCCAACGTCCTGACTTTC.

Concerning this clone: One end of the junction does not line up with germline, which may come from a read error. The rearrangement links TRBV14 to TRBJ2-2; D is undetermined. CDR1 is SGHDN and CDR2 is FVKESK in the germline V gene. CDR3 length: 12 amino acids. In nucleotides, the CDR3 is TGTGCCAGCAGCCTGAACGCCGGGGAGCTGTTTTTT. This codes for CASSLNAGELFF.

The rearrangement joins TRBV21-1 to TRBJ2-1; TRBD2 reflects the table's D call only, with no check against the DNA. TRBV21-1 is described as a pseudogene. The CDR3 extends over 14 amino acids. This CDR3 reads CASRSWGDYNEQFF. The CDR3 DNA follows: TGTGCCAGCAGGTCCTGGGGGGACTACAATGAGCAGTTCTTC.

The chain recombines TRBV5-1 with TRBJ2-1, with 10 bases lining up with TRBD2. Germline V gives CDR1 SGHRS, CDR2 YFSETQ. V gave up 6 bases and J gave up 1 base; unmatched junction bases: 13. This CDR3 contains 18 residues. The CDR3 coding sequence is TGCGCCAGCAAGACTCTAGCGGGAGATGGTAAATCCTACAATGAGCAGTTCTTC. Translation: CASKTLAGDGKSYNEQFF.

J is TRBJ1-5 and V is TRBV27; tentative D call: TRBD1 (5 bases). The CDR3 totals 15 residues. V lost 0 bases and J lost 4, with 10 bases in between. The germline V gene encodes CDR1 MNHEY and CDR2 SMNVEV (reference sequence). This CDR3 is CASSLSGRMNQPQHF. The CDR3 DNA sequence: TGTGCCAGCAGTTTATCGGGACGGATGAATCAGCCCCAGCATTTT.

J is TRBJ1-1 and V is TRBV10-3; tentative D call: TRBD1 (5 bases). The CDR3 is 14 residues long. Germline CDR1 reads ENHRY; CDR2 reads SYGVKD. Trimming left V 6 bases short and J 3 bases short, with 14 bases between. In DNA, the CDR3 is TGTGCCATCAGACCGGGACCAAGGGACACTGAAGCTTTCTTT. This encodes CAIRPGPRDTEAFF.

The chain joins TRBV28 to TRBJ2-6; TRBD2 aligns across 7 bases. Germline V gene lookup returns CDR1 MDHEN and CDR2 SYDVKM. J gave up 1 base and V 3 bases, and 6 bases lay outside the gene matches. The CDR3 is made up of 17 amino acids. As DNA, the CDR3 is TGTGCCAGCAGTTTGGCGGGAGATTTGTCTGGGGCCAACGTCCTGACTTTC. This gives the protein CASSLAGDLSGANVLTF.

This clone was detected only once. J is TRBJ2-3 and V is TRBV27, with 7 bases identical to TRBD2. The junction had 6 bases not matched to a gene; V was cut back by 9 bases and J by 3 bases. This CDR3 comprises 13 residues. Germline lookup yields CDR1 MNHEY and CDR2 SMNVEV (reference sequence). This CDR3 reads CASRKAGTDTQYF. The CDR3 nucleotides read TGTGCCAGTCGGAAAGCGGGAACAGATACGCAGTATTTT.

The rearrangement joins TRBV4-3 to TRBJ1-1, with D unclear. This CDR3 spans 14 amino acids. V was shortened by 0 bases and J by 4 bases, with 9 bases between the two germline ends. Germline lookup yields CDR1 LGHNA and CDR2 YSLEER. The CDR3 nucleotides read TGCGCCAGCAGCCAAGATCGCAGTGCCACTGAAGCTTTCTTT. This sequence encodes CASSQDRSATEAFF.

The V gene is TRBV7-8, the J gene TRBJ2-3; TRBD2 matches at 11 bases. Germline values: CDR1 SGHVS, CDR2 FQNEAQ. The CDR3 consists of 18 residues. Germline trimming cut 5 bases from V and 4 bases from J; bases unmatched to any gene: 14. The CDR3 sequence: CASSLIGTSGGGSDTQYF. The CDR3 DNA reads as TGTGCCAGCAGCCTAATCGGGACTAGCGGAGGGGGGTCAGATACGCAGTATTTT.

The chain combines TRBV5-1 with TRBJ2-5; no definite D call. This CDR3 comprises 14 residues. The ends were cut back, 0 bases at V and 5 bases at J, with 11 bases in the middle. Germline V gene data show CDR1 as SGHRS and CDR2 as YFSETQ. The DNA of the CDR3 is TGCGCCAGCAGCTTGGGCCACGGCTCCGAGACCCAGTACTTC. This codes for CASSLGHGSETQYF.

The V and J genes are TRBV7-2 and TRBJ1-4; D not resolved. The CDR3 covers 15 residues. The V gene lost 2 bases and the J gene lost 3 bases, with 10 bases spanning the gap. Germline values: CDR1 SGHTA, CDR2 FQGNSA. The CDR3 reads CASSLQVRPNEKLFF. In DNA form, the CDR3 reads TGTGCCAGCAGCTTACAAGTCAGACCTAATGAAAAACTGTTTTTT.

The rearrangement uses TRBV7-8 and TRBJ2-1; possible D gene TRBD1, 5 bases. Germline values: CDR1 SGHVS, CDR2 FQNEAQ. This CDR3 spans 14 amino acids. Trimming removed 3 bases at V and 5 bases at J, with 11 bases between. Here the CDR3 reads CASSLLDSHNEQFF. In DNA, the CDR3 is TGTGCCAGCAGCTTGTTAGACAGCCACAATGAGCAGTTCTTC.

The V call is TRBV4-1, the J call TRBJ2-5; D gene uncertain. Trimming stripped 2 bases from V and 1 base from J, with 8 bases between. The CDR3 loop spans 14 amino acids. CDR1 is MGHRA, CDR2 YSYEKL, per germline. CDR3 sequence: CASSQLGGQETQYF. CDR3 DNA sequence: TGCGCCAGCAGCCAACTGGGCGGCCAAGAGACCCAGTACTTC.